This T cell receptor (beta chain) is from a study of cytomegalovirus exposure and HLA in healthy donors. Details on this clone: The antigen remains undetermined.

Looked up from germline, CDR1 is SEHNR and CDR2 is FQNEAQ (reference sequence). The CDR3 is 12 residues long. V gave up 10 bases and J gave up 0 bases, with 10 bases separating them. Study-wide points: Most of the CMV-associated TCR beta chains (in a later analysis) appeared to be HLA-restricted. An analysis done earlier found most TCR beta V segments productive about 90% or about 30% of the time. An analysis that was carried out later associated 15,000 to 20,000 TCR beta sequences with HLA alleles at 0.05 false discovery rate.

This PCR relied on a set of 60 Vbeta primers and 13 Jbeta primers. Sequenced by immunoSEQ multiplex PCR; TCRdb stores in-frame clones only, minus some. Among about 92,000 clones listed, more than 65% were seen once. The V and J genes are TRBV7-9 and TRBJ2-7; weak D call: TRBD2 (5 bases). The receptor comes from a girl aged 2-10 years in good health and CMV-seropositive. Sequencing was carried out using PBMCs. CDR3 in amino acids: CATSTSSYEQYF. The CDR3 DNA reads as TGTGCCACCTCCACTAGCTCCTACGAGCAGTACTTC.